The 24 T cell receptor beta chains presented below share a single source sample, sequenced in a study of response to subunit inactivated influenza vaccine. TCRdb itself ran the RT-PCR reads through MiXCR, one entry per CDR3 protein. This table holds fewer than 550,000 distinct CDR3 sequences, approximately 24% found once. The material was CD4+ T cells sorted from PBMCs, obtained roughly 5 days after vaccination. All receptors derive from a man aged 50 to 60 who received an inactivated influenza vaccine.

The chain is built from TRBV4-3 and TRBJ2-3, with D maybe TRBD1 (6 bases). Germline V gene sequence: CDR1 LGHNA, CDR2 YSLEER. There are 17 residues in the CDR3. Between the trimmed V and J ends, which lost 0 bases and 3 bases, there was a span of 16 bases. CDR3 loop: CASSQDFRGPGTDTQYF. The CDR3 nucleotides read TGCGCCAGCAGCCAAGATTTCAGGGGCCCGGGTACAGATACGCAGTATTTT.

This clonotype was seen only a few times. This rearrangement joins TRBV10-3 to TRBJ1-2, with D perhaps matching TRBD1 (5 bases). Germline-derived CDR1 and CDR2 are ENHRY and SYGVKD. The CDR3 covers 13 residues. V gave up 3 bases and J gave up 7 bases, with 12 bases separating them. The CDR3 is CAISEATARGYTF. The CDR3 coding sequence is TGTGCCATCAGTGAAGCGACAGCACGTGGCTACACCTTC.

The chain combines TRBV11-2 with TRBJ2-3; D is possibly TRBD2 (5 bases). V was clipped by 5 bases and J by 4 bases, with 16 bases between them. This CDR3 contains 15 residues. Germline V gene sequence: CDR1 SGHAT, CDR2 FQNNGV. CDR3 in amino acids: CASSRFEGSADTQYF. In DNA form, the CDR3 reads TGTGCCAGCAGCCGATTCGAGGGTAGCGCAGATACGCAGTATTTT.

This clonotype turned up a few times. V is TRBV3-1 and J is TRBJ2-7; 9 bases map to TRBD1. Germline V gene sequence: CDR1 LGHDT, CDR2 YNNKEL (reference sequence). The trim removed 4 bases at V and 2 bases at J, leaving 6 bases unmatched. The CDR3 has 15 amino acids. The DNA of the CDR3 is TGTGCCAGCAGCCGATCGACAGGGGGAACCTACGAGCAGTACTTC. Amino acid sequence: CASSRSTGGTYEQYF.

Only a few counts were recorded for this clonotype. The chain joins TRBV5-1 to TRBJ2-5; no reliable D call. CDR1 and CDR2 (germline): SGHRS, YFSETQ. The CDR3 runs 14 residues. Trimming pared 4 bases from V and 5 bases from J, leaving 15 bases between. The CDR3 region is CASSPEPQAETQYF. CDR3 coding DNA: TGCGCCAGCAGCCCGGAACCTCAAGCGGAGACCCAGTACTTC.

This sequence joins TRBV29-1 and TRBJ2-4; D tentatively reads TRBD1 or TRBD2 (6 bases each). V lost 4 bases and J 5 bases, leaving 12 bases between the germline ends. This CDR3 contains 13 residues. Germline CDR1 reads SQVTM; CDR2 reads ANQGSEA. The CDR3 is CSVGRGDQNIQYF. For the CDR3, the DNA is TGCAGCGTTGGGAGGGGGGACCAAAACATTCAGTACTTC.

This clonotype was observed a handful of times. The rearrangement links TRBV29-1 to TRBJ2-5; possibly TRBD2 for D (7 bases). Trimming removed 6 bases from V and 5 bases from J, with 16 bases in between. Germline lookup yields CDR1 SQVTM and CDR2 ANQGSEA. This CDR3 contains 13 residues. This chain's CDR3 is CSVGGRSMETQYF. For the CDR3, the DNA is TGCAGCGTGGGGGGGCGGAGTATGGAGACCCAGTACTTC.

This clonotype was detected only a few times. This chain uses TRBV20-1 with TRBJ2-1; 13 positions match TRBD2. Unmatched junction bases numbered 3, after V lost 7 bases and J lost 0 bases. Germline CDR1 reads DFQATT; CDR2 reads SNEGSKA (reference sequence). The CDR3 has 15 amino acids. CDR3 sequence: CSVRTSGGSYNEQFF. CDR3 DNA: TGCAGTGTCAGGACTAGCGGGGGCTCCTACAATGAGCAGTTCTTC.

This chain connects TRBV6-2 or TRBV6-3 to TRBJ2-5, with TRBD1 identical over 7 bases. The CDR3 sequence is 16 residues long. Per the germline V gene, CDR1 is MNHEY and CDR2 is SVGEGT. With 6 bases clipped from V and 7 bases from J, the junction kept 17 bases outside the gene matches. For the CDR3, the DNA is TGTGCCAGCAGCCTCGAACTCGGGACAGCCCTGTTGACCCAGTACTTC. Translation gives CASSLELGTALLTQYF.

The V gene is TRBV25-1, the J gene TRBJ1-1; D remains unclear. The CDR3 runs 15 residues. Between the trimmed V and J ends, which lost 0 bases and 6 bases, there was a span of 14 bases. The germline V gene has CDR1 MGHDK and CDR2 SYGVNS. The CDR3 loop is CASSEYHPAKAEAFF. The DNA of the CDR3 is TGTGCCAGCAGTGAATATCACCCGGCGAAGGCTGAAGCTTTCTTT.

The chain joins TRBV7-8 to TRBJ2-1; TRBD2 matches at 8 bases. Losses at the gene ends were 1 base for V and 8 bases for J; bases not matched to a gene: 1. Germline values: CDR1 SGHVS, CDR2 FQNEAQ. This CDR3 comprises 13 residues. This CDR3 reads CASSLGGLDEQFF. CDR3 nucleotides: TGTGCCAGCAGCTTAGGGGGACTAGATGAGCAGTTCTTC.

This chain links TRBV25-1 with TRBJ2-5; 11 nucleotides match TRBD2. This CDR3 comprises 15 residues. The germline gives CDR1 MGHDK, CDR2 SYGVNS. Trimming took 6 bases from V and 4 from J; bases not matched to a gene: 7. CDR3 protein: CASSRDGLAGETQYF. DNA of the CDR3: TGTGCCAGCAGCCGCGATGGACTAGCGGGAGAGACCCAGTACTTC.

This clonotype came up a few times. CDR3 nucleotide sequence: TGTGCCAGCAGTTTAGACCGGGGGCTCTACGAGCAGTACTTC. It translates to CASSLDRGLYEQYF. This chain uses TRBV12-3 or TRBV12-4 with TRBJ2-7; the D gene could be TRBD1 or TRBD2 (6 bases each). Trimming removed 1 base at V and 3 bases at J, with 10 bases between. This CDR3 is built from 14 residues.

A few counts support this clonotype. V usage is TRBV2 and J usage is TRBJ2-3, with 7 nucleotides matching TRBD1. Trimming took 6 bases from V and 3 from J; bases not matched to a gene: 3. Germline values: CDR1 SNHLY, CDR2 FYNNEI. This CDR3 is built from 13 residues. In nucleotides, the CDR3 is TGTGCCAGCAGCGCGGACAGGACAGATACGCAGTATTTT. Its protein product is CASSADRTDTQYF.

The chain combines TRBV2 with TRBJ2-5, with 12 bases lining up with TRBD1. This CDR3 region has 14 residues. CDR1 SNHLY and CDR2 FYNNEI come from the germline V gene. The trim removed 11 bases at V and 1 base at J, leaving 5 bases unmatched. The CDR3 protein is CASGQGAIQETQYF. CDR3 DNA: TGTGCCTCGGGACAGGGGGCCATCCAAGAGACCCAGTACTTC.

The CDR3 nucleotides are TGCAGTGCTGAACCCTGGGACAGACACAATGAGCAGTTCTTC. Amino acids: CSAEPWDRHNEQFF. The chain links TRBV20-1 to TRBJ2-1; 7 nucleotides match TRBD1. Germline CDR1 reads DFQATT; CDR2 reads SNEGSKA (reference sequence). The J segment lost 5 bases and the V segment lost 5 bases, leaving 9 bases of the junction unmatched. The CDR3 spans 14 residues.

In its sample, this clonotype was seen a few times. This chain connects TRBV6-5 to TRBJ1-2; the match to TRBD1 covers 7 bases. The CDR3 is 15 residues long. The J segment lost 7 bases and the V segment lost 0 bases, leaving 8 bases of the junction unmatched. Germline V gene sequence: CDR1 MNHEY, CDR2 SVGAGI. In nucleotides, the CDR3 is TGTGCCAGCAGTTACTCTGACAGGGTAGCGGTTGGCTACACCTTC. It translates to CASSYSDRVAVGYTF.

The genes are TRBV6-2 or TRBV6-3 and TRBJ2-7; 14 nucleotides match TRBD2. Losses at the gene ends were 8 bases for V and 4 bases for J; bases not matched to a gene: 10. Germline-derived CDR1 and CDR2 are MNHEY and SVGEGT. The CDR3 is 16 residues long. This CDR3 is CASRNGGTSGGYEQYF. The DNA of the CDR3 is TGTGCCAGCCGAAATGGCGGGACTAGCGGGGGTTACGAGCAGTACTTC.

This clonotype was seen at least ten times. This chain uses TRBV7-8 with TRBJ1-5; no clear D gene. This CDR3 is built from 13 residues. Germline V gene lookup returns CDR1 SGHVS and CDR2 FQNEAQ. The V and J ends lost 4 bases and 4 bases respectively, with 8 bases between them. The CDR3 is CASSYDRNQPQHF. The CDR3 DNA reads as TGTGCCAGCAGCTATGACCGAAATCAGCCCCAGCATTTT.

This clonotype was seen a handful of times. The chain uses TRBV9 and TRBJ2-3; 7 bases map to TRBD2. The trim removed 0 bases at V and 2 bases at J, leaving 6 bases unmatched. Germline V CDR1 and CDR2: SGDLS, YYNGEE. CDR3 length: 16 residues. The CDR3 DNA is TGTGCCAGCAGCGTAGGAACTAGCGAAAACACAGATACGCAGTATTTT. This gives the protein CASSVGTSENTDTQYF.

The chain has TRBV5-1 and TRBJ2-2; 8 bases line up with TRBD1. V shed 3 bases and J 0 bases; nucleotides not matched to a gene: 4. The CDR3 has 16 residues. Germline V CDR1 and CDR2: SGHRS, YFSETQ. CDR3 region: CASSSGQASNTGELFF. In DNA, the CDR3 is TGCGCCAGCAGCTCGGGACAGGCTTCGAACACCGGGGAGCTGTTTTTT.

This clonotype has ten or more counts. The gene calls are TRBV4-3 and TRBJ2-7; the D is unclear. Per the germline V gene, CDR1 is LGHNA and CDR2 is YSLEER. Trimming took off 0 bases at V and 1 base at J, with 13 bases between the two ends. CDR3 length: 16 amino acids. The CDR3 loop reads CASSQDIRTASYEQYF. CDR3 nucleotide sequence: TGCGCCAGCAGCCAAGATATACGCACAGCATCCTACGAGCAGTACTTC.

The chain combines TRBV4-1 with TRBJ2-3; possible D gene TRBD2, 6 bases. V gave up 3 bases and J gave up 3 bases, with 13 bases separating them. The germline V gene encodes CDR1 MGHRA and CDR2 YSYEKL. This CDR3 is built from 15 residues. This CDR3 reads CASSQIGSGTDTQYF. The CDR3 region has the DNA TGCGCCAGCAGCCAGATAGGAAGCGGGACAGATACGCAGTATTTT.

This clonotype was detected a few times. This chain uses TRBV28 with TRBJ2-1; D perhaps matches TRBD2 (6 bases). V was cut by 5 bases and J by 3 bases, with 17 bases left in between. CDR1 is MDHEN and CDR2 is SYDVKM in the germline V gene. This CDR3 is built from 16 residues. Here the CDR3 DNA reads TGTGCCAGCAGTCCCCTCGCGGGAAGGTTCTACAATGAGCAGTTCTTC. This gives the protein CASSPLAGRFYNEQFF.